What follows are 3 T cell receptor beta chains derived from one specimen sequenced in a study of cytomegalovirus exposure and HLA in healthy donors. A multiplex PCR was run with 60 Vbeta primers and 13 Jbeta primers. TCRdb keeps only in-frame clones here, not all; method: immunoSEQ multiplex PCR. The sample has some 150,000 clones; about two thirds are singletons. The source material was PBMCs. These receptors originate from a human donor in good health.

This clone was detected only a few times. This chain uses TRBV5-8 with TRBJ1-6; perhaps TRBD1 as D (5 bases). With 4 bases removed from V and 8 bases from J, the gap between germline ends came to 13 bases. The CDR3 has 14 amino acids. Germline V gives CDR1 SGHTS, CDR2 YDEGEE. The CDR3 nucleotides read TGTGCCAGCAGCATCCGGGGGGAAGATTCACCCCTCCACTTT. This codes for CASSIRGEDSPLHF.

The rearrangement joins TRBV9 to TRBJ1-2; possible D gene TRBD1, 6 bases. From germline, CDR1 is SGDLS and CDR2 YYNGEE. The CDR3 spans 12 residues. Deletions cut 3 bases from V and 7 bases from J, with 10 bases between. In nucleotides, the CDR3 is TGTGCCAGCAGCGGGACAGAGCCTGGCTACACCTTC. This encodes CASSGTEPGYTF.

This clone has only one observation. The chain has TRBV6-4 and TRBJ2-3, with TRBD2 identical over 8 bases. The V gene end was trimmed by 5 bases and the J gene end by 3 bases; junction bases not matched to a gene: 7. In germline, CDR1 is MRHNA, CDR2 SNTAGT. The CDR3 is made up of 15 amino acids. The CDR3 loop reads CASSFRGGTTDTQYF. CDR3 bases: TGTGCCAGCAGTTTTCGGGGGGGCACAACAGATACGCAGTATTTT.